This record looks at one T cell receptor (beta chain) sequence and its context. As yet, its antigen is unknown. Data came from immunoSEQ multiplex PCR; TCRdb stores just in-frame clones and leaves some out. The table lists roughly 76,000 clones, 75% to 90% of them singletons, with about 2.4% in the top ten. The CDR3 contains 14 residues. Trimming removed 8 bases from V and 0 bases from J, with 11 bases in between. Germline V lookup: CDR1 ENHRY, CDR2 SYGVKD. This record comes from a study of T cell responses to AZD1222 COVID-19 vaccine. Overall study findings and caveats: White British ancestry dominated among donors, who included more females, and clonal diversity was possibly underestimated.

Sequenced here: peripheral blood, sampled on day 0 of AZD1222 vaccination. The sequence derives from an adult in good health. The chain uses TRBV10-3 and TRBJ1-3, with D unresolved. CDR3 region: CAIEGAYSGNTIYF. CDR3 bases: TGTGCCATCGAAGGAGCCTACTCTGGAAACACCATATATTTT.